This T cell receptor beta chain was recorded in a study of blood T cell repertoires in COVID-19. Study-wide context: Italy, Spain and the United States were the sources of the convalescent and acute COVID-19 samples. Nucleic acid was either cDNA or gDNA, and it came from T cells, B-cell-depleted T cells, or PBMCs.

The CDR3 runs 16 residues. Trimming removed 3 bases from V and 4 bases from J, with 16 bases in between. Per germline, CDR1 LNHDA and CDR2 SQIVND (reference sequence). Source study methods: Amplification with reference gene primers provided the estimates of nucleated cell counts. The protocol was immunoSEQ multiplex PCR, while the TCRdb copy is restricted to in-frame clones and leaves out a portion. V and J calls and clone size come straight from that table; D and trimming were deduced from the DNA. The table records fewer than 110,000 clones, over 80% of them present only once. The sequence came from a man aged 50-59 years with acute or convalescent COVID-19. Sequencing used peripheral blood. The rearrangement links TRBV19 to TRBJ1-5; D is possibly TRBD1 (6 bases). CDR3 in DNA: TGTGCCAGTAGTATGAATTCCCCGGGACAAAATCAGCCCCAGCATTTT. Translated, it gives CASSMNSPGQNQPQHF.